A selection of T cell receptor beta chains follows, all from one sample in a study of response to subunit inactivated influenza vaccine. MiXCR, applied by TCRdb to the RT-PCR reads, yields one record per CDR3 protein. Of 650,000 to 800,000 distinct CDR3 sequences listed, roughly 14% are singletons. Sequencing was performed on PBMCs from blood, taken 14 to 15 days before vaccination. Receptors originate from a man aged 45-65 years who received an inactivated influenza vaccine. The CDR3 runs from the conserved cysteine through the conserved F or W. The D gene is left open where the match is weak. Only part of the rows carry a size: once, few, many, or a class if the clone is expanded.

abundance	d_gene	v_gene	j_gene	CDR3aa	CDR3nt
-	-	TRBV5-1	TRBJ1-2	CASSSGEDNYGYTF	TGCGCCAGCAGTTCTGGGGAGGACAACTATGGCTACACCTTC
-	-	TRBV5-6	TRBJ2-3	CASGPPDAYTQYF	TGTGCCAGCGGCCCCCCTGATGCTTATACGCAGTATTTT
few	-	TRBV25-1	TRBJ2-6	CASSELMGSGANVLTF	TGTGCCAGCAGTGAATTGATGGGTTCTGGGGCCAACGTCCTGACTTTC
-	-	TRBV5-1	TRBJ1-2	CASSPRRPASSGYTF	TGCGCCAGCAGCCCCCGACGGCCGGCCAGTTCTGGCTACACCTTC
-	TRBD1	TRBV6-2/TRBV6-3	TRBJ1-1	CASSNPGQGLGNTEAFF	TGTGCCAGCAGTAATCCGGGACAGGGGTTAGGGAACACTGAAGCTTTCTTT
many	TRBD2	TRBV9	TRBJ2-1	CASSGGLAGDNEQFF	TGTGCCAGCAGCGGGGGACTAGCGGGGGACAATGAGCAGTTCTTC
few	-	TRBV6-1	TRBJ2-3	CASSENSLGGDRQYF	TGTGCCAGCAGTGAAAACTCCCTAGGAGGGGACAGGCAGTATTTT
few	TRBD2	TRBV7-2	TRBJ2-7	CASSMGLAGGGRYEQYF	TGTGCCAGCAGCATGGGACTAGCGGGCGGCGGGCGCTACGAGCAGTACTTC
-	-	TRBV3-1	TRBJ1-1	CASRNSGTEAFF	TGTGCCAGCAGGAACTCGGGGACTGAAGCTTTCTTT
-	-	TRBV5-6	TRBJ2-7	CASSLDPGTNYEQYF	TGTGCCAGCAGCTTGGACCCGGGAACTAACTACGAGCAGTACTTC
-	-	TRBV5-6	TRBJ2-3	CASSYPSDLLNTDTQYF	TGTGCCAGCAGCTACCCCTCGGACTTACTAAACACAGATACGCAGTATTTT
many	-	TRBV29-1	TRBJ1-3	CSVQLFSGNTIYF	TGCAGCGTTCAGCTATTCTCTGGAAACACCATATATTTT
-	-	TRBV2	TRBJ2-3	CASSERAPNTDRQYF	TGTGCCAGCAGTGAAAGGGCCCCGAATACAGATAGGCAGTATTTT
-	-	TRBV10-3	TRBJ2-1	CAISVAGGAGNEQFF	TGTGCCATCAGTGTCGCCGGGGGCGCGGGGAATGAGCAGTTCTTC
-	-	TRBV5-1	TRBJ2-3	CASSTNLGTDTQYF	TGCGCCAGCAGCACCAATTTGGGCACAGATACGCAGTATTTT
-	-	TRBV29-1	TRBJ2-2	CSAALPLNTGELFF	TGCAGCGCTGCCCTACCTTTAAACACCGGGGAGCTGTTTTTT
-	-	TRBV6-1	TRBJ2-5	CASSLMEGQETQYF	TGTGCCAGCAGCCTCATGGAGGGCCAAGAGACCCAGTACTTC
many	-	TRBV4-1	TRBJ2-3	CASSRGPSTDTQYF	TGCGCCAGCAGCCGGGGTCCCAGCACAGATACGCAGTATTTT
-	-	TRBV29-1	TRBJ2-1	CSATRSWSSYNEQFF	TGCAGCGCTACACGTAGCTGGAGCTCCTACAATGAGCAGTTCTTC
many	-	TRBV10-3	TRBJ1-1	CAISVIGGYEAFF	TGTGCCATCAGTGTAATCGGGGGGTATGAAGCTTTCTTT
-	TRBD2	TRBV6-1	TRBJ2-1	CASSPRGGGYNEQFF	TGTGCCAGCAGTCCACGGGGCGGGGGCTACAATGAGCAGTTCTTC
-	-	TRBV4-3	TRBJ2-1	CASSQETGLSSYNEQFF	TGCGCCAGCAGCCAGGAAACGGGACTGAGCTCCTACAATGAGCAGTTCTTC
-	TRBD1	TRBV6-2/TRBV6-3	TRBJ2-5	CASTPGQKETQYF	TGTGCCAGCACCCCGGGACAGAAAGAGACCCAGTACTTC
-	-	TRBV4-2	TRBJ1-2	CASSQDRRGYTF	TGTGCCAGCAGCCAAGATCGTCGTGGCTACACCTTC
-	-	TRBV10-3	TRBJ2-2	CAISESEGNTGELFF	TGTGCCATCAGTGAGTCCGAGGGCAACACCGGGGAGCTGTTTTTT
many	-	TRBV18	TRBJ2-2	CASSPPRIAWPPPTNTGELFF	TGTGCCAGCTCACCACCGAGGATCGCGTGGCCCCCCCCGACAAACACCGGGGAGCTGTTTTTT
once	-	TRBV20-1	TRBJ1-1	CSARGIDSPNTEAFF	TGCAGTGCTAGGGGGATCGACAGCCCTAACACTGAAGCTTTCTTT
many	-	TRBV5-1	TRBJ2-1	CASTKMARSGDEQFF	TGCGCCAGCACCAAAATGGCTCGGTCGGGGGATGAGCAGTTCTTC
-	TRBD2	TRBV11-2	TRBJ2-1	CASSLRRSAGASYNEQFF	TGTGCCAGCAGCTTAAGACGATCCGCGGGAGCTTCTTACAATGAGCAGTTCTTC
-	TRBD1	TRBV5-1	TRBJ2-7	CASSLAGTGFSYEQYF	TGCGCCAGCAGCTTGGCCGGGACAGGGTTCTCCTACGAGCAGTACTTC
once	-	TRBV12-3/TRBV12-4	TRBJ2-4	CAISLAANIRGLAKNIQYF	TGTGCCATCAGTTTAGCGGCAAATATCAGGGGTCTAGCCAAAAACATTCAGTACTTC
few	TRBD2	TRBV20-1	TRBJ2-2	CSARGLGGANTGELFF	TGCAGTGCTAGGGGTCTCGGGGGGGCGAACACCGGGGAGCTGTTTTTT
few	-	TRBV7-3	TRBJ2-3	CASSLWGVGDTQYF	TGTGCCAGCAGCTTATGGGGCGTTGGAGATACGCAGTATTTT
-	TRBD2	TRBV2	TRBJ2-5	CASSDGGVVETQYF	TGTGCCAGCAGTGATGGGGGGGTTGTGGAGACCCAGTACTTC